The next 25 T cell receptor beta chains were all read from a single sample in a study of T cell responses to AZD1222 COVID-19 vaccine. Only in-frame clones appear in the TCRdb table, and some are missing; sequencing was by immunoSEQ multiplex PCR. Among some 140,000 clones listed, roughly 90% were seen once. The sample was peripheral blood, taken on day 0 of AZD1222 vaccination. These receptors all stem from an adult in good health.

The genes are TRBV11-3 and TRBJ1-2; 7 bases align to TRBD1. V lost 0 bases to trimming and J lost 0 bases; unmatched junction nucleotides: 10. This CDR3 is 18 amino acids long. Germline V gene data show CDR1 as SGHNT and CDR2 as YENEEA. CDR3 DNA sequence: TGTGCCAGCAGCTTAGATAAACAGGGGCGGATTGCTAACTATGGCTACACCTTC. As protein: CASSLDKQGRIANYGYTF.

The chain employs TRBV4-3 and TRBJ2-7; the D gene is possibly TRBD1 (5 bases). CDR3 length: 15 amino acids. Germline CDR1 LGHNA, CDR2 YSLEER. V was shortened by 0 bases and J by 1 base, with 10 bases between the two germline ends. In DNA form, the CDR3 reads TGCGCCAGCAGCCAAGATCCTCACAGGTCCTACGAGCAGTACTTC. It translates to CASSQDPHRSYEQYF.

The CDR3 here is CASSSGGPAAPSYNEQFF. The CDR3 bases are TGTGCCAGCAGCTCCGGGGGGCCAGCCGCCCCCTCCTACAATGAGCAGTTCTTC. V and J are TRBV7-3 and TRBJ2-1, with D perhaps TRBD2 (7 bases). Germline CDR1 is SGHTA and CDR2 is FQGTGA. The ends were cut back, 4 bases at V and 0 bases at J, with 19 bases in the middle. This CDR3 contains 18 residues.

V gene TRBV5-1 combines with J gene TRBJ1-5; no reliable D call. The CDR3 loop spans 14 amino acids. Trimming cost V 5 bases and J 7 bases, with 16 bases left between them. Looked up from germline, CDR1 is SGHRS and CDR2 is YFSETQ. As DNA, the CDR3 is TGCGCCAGCAGACTCGACATGGGCCAGCAGCCCCAGCATTTT. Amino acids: CASRLDMGQQPQHF.

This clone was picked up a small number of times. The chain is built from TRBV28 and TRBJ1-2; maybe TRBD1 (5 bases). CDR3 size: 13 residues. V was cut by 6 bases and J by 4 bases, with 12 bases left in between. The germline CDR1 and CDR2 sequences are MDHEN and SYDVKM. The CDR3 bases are TGTGCCAGCAGCGGGGGAGATGGCTATGGCTACACCTTC. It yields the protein CASSGGDGYGYTF.

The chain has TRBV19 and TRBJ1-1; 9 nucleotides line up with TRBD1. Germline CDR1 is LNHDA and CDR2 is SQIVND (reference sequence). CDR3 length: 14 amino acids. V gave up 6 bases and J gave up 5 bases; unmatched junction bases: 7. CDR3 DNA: TGTGCCAGTAGGGACAGGGGCGTCAGGACTGAAGCTTTCTTT. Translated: CASRDRGVRTEAFF.

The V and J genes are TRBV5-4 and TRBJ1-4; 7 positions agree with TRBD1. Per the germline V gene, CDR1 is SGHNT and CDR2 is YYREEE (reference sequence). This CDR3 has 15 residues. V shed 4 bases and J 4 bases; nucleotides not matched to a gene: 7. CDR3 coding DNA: TGTGCCAGCAGCGGGGCGACAGGGAGTAATGAAAAACTGTTTTTT. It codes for CASSGATGSNEKLFF.

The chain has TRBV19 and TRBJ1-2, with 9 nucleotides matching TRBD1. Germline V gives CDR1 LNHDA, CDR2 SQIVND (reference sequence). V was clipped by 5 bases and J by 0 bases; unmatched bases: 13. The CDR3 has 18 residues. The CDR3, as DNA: TGTGCCAGTAGTCCCAACCGGGACAGGGAGCTTTCTAACTATGGCTACACCTTC. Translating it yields CASSPNRDRELSNYGYTF.

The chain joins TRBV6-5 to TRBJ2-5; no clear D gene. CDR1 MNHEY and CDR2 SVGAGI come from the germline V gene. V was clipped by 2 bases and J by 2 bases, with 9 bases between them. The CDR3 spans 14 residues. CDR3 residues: CASSYKTPQETQYF. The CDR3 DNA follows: TGTGCCAGCAGTTACAAGACACCTCAAGAGACCCAGTACTTC.

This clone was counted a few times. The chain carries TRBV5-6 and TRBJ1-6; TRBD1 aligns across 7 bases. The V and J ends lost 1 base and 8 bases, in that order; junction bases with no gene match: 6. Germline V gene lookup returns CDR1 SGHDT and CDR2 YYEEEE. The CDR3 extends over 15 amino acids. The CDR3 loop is CASSLSGRGHSPLHF. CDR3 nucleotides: TGTGCCAGCAGCTTGTCCGGGAGGGGGCATTCACCCCTCCACTTT.

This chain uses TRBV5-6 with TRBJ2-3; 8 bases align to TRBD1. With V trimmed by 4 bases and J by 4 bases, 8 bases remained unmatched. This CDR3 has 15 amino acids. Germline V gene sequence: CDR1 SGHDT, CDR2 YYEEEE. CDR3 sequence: CASSLGQGWADTQYF. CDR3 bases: TGTGCCAGCAGCCTCGGACAGGGTTGGGCAGATACGCAGTATTTT.

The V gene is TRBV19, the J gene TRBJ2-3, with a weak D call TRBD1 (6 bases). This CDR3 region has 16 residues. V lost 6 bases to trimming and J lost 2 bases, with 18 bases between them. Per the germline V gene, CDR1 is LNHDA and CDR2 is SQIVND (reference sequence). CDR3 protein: CASSRGSGTTTDTQYF. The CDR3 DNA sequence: TGTGCCAGTAGCCGCGGTTCCGGGACAACCACAGATACGCAGTATTTT.

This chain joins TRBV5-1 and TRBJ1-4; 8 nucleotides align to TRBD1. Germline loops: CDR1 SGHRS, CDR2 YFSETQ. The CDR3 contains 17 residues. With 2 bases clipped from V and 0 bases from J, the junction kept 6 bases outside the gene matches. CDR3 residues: CASSFVGTGATNEKLFF. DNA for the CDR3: TGCGCCAGCAGCTTTGTGGGGACAGGCGCAACTAATGAAAAACTGTTTTTT.

DNA of the CDR3: TGCAGCTCCGAGCCGGGACAGGGGGCGGTCACTGAAGCTTTCTTT. Translation gives CSSEPGQGAVTEAFF. The gene calls are TRBV29-1 and TRBJ1-1; TRBD1 matches at 12 bases. Germline CDR1 reads SQVTM; CDR2 reads ANQGSEA. V was pared by 8 bases and J by 4 bases, with 11 bases of the junction left unmatched. The CDR3 runs to 15 residues.

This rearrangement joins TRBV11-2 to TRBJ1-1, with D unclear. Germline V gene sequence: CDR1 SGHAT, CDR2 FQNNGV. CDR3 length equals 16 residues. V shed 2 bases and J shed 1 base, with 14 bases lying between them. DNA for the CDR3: TGTGCCAGCAGCTTATCAGCCCTTTATGGGAACACTGAAGCTTTCTTT. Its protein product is CASSLSALYGNTEAFF. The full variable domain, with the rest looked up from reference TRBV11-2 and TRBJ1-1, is EAGVAQSPRYKIIEKRQSVAFWCNPISGHATLYWYQQILGQGPKLLIQFQNNGVVDDSQLPKDRFSAERLKGVDSTLKIQPAKLEDSAVYLCASSLSALYGNTEAFFGQGTRLTVV.

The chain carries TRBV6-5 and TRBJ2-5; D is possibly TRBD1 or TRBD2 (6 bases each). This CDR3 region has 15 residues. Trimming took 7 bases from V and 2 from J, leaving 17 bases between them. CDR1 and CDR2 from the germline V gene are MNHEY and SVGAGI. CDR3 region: CASMVSGGRQETQYF. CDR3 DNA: TGTGCCAGCATGGTTTCCGGGGGCCGGCAAGAGACCCAGTACTTC.

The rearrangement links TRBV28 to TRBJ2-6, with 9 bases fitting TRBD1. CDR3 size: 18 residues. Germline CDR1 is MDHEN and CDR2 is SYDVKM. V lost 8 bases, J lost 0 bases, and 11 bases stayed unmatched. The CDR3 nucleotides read TGTGCCAGCTTTGACCGGGACAGGGCACTCTCTGGGGCCAACGTCCTGACTTTC. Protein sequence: CASFDRDRALSGANVLTF.

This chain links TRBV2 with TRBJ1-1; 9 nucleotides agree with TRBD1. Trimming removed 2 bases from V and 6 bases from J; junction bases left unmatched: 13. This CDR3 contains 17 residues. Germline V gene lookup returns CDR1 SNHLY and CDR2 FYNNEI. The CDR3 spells CASSEILGDREIPEAFF. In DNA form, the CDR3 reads TGTGCCAGCAGTGAAATTCTCGGGGACAGGGAGATCCCTGAAGCTTTCTTT.

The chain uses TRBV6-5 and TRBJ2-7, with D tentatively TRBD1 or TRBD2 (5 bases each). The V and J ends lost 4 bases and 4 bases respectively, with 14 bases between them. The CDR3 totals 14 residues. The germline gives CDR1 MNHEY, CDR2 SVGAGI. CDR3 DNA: TGTGCCAGCAGTTCTTTGGTGGGGGTGTACGAGCAGTACTTC. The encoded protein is CASSSLVGVYEQYF.

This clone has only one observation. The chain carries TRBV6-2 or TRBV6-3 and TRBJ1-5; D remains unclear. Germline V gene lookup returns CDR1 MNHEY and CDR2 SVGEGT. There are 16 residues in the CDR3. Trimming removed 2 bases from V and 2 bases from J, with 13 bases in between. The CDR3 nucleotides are TGTGCCAGCAGTTACCTGGAGGTTGCGGGCAATCAGCCCCAGCATTTT. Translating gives CASSYLEVAGNQPQHF.

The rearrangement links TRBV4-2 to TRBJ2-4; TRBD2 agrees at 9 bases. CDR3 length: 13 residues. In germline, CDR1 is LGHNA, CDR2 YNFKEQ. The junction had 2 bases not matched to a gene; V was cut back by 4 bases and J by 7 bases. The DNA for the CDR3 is TGTGCCAGCAGCCTAGCGGGAGAGAACATTCAGTACTTC. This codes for CASSLAGENIQYF.

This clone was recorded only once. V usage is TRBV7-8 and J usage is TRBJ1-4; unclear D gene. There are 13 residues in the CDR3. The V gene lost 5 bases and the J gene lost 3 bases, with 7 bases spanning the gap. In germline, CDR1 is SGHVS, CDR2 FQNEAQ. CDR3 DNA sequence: TGTGCCAGCAGCCCCGGACCTAATGAAAAACTGTTTTTT. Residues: CASSPGPNEKLFF.

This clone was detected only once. CDR3 sequence: CASSLERAQNSYGYTF. The DNA of the CDR3 is TGCGCCAGCAGCTTGGAGAGGGCCCAGAACAGCTATGGCTACACCTTC. The chain has TRBV5-1 and TRBJ1-2; D not certain. V was trimmed by 0 bases and J by 4 bases, leaving 16 bases between them. CDR3 length equals 16 residues. The V gene's germline CDR1 is SGHRS and CDR2 YFSETQ.

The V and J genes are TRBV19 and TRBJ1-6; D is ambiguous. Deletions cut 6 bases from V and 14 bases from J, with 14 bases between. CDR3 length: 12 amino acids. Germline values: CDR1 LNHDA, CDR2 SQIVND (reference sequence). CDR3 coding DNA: TGTGCCAGTAGCCAACAGAATACGGCCCTCCACTTT. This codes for CASSQQNTALHF.

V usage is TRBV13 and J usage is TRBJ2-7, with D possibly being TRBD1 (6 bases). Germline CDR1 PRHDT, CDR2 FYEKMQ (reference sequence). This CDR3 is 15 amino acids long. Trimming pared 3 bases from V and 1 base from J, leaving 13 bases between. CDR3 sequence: CASSFTGWGSYEQYF. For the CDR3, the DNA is TGTGCCAGCAGCTTTACAGGGTGGGGGTCCTACGAGCAGTACTTC.